This TCR beta chain was captured by sequencing in a study of blood T cell repertoires in COVID-19. Study context: Collection of acute and convalescent COVID-19 samples took place in the United States, Italy and Spain. T cells, B-cell-depleted T cells, or PBMCs supplied cDNA or gDNA.

This clone has a single count. The germline V gene has CDR1 SEHNR and CDR2 FQNEAQ (reference sequence). This CDR3 has 14 residues. V dropped 3 bases and J dropped 1; count of bases not matched to a gene: 3. Source study methods: Amplification with reference gene primers provided the estimates of nucleated cell counts. The method was immunoSEQ multiplex PCR; TCRdb's version includes in-frame clones alone and lacks a portion of them. From that table come the V and J calls and clone size; the DNA was used to work out D and trimming. The sample consists of more than 85,000 clones, about 80% of them appearing once.

The TCR sequence derives from a woman older than 75 with acute or convalescent COVID-19. The material sequenced was peripheral blood. The chain uses TRBV7-9 and TRBJ2-7; 7 nucleotides align to TRBD1. CDR3 amino acids: CASSFGTASYEQYF. The CDR3 DNA is TGTGCCAGCAGCTTCGGGACAGCGTCCTACGAGCAGTACTTC.